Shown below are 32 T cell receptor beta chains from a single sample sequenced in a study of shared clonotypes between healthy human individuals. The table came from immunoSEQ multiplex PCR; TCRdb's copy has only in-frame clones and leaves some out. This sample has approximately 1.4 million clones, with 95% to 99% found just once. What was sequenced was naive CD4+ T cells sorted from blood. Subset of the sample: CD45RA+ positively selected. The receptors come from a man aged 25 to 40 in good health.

CDR3 loop: CASSLALSSYEQYF. CDR3 DNA sequence: TGTGCCAGCAGCTTGGCCCTGAGCTCCTACGAGCAGTACTTC. The chain links TRBV5-6 to TRBJ2-7; D is ambiguous. Germline CDR1 is SGHDT and CDR2 is YYEEEE. The length of the CDR3 is 14 residues. With 0 bases removed from V and 0 bases from J, the gap between germline ends came to 7 bases.

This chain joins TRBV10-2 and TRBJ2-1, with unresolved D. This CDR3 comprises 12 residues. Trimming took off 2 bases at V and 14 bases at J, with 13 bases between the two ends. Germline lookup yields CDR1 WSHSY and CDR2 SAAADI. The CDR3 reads CASSEVGATKFF. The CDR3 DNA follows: TGCGCCAGCAGTGAGGTCGGAGCGACGAAGTTCTTC.

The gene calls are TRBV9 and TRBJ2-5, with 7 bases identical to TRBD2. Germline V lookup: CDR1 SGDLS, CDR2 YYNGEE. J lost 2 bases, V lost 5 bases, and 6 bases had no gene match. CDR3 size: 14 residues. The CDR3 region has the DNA TGTGCCAGCAGTCTCGACGGGGGGCAAGAGACCCAGTACTTC. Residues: CASSLDGGQETQYF.

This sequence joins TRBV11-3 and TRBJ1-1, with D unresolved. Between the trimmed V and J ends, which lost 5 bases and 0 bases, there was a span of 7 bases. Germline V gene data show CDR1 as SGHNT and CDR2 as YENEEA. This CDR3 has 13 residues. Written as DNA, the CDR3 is TGTGCCAGCAGCCTAATAATGAACACTGAAGCTTTCTTT. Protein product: CASSLIMNTEAFF.

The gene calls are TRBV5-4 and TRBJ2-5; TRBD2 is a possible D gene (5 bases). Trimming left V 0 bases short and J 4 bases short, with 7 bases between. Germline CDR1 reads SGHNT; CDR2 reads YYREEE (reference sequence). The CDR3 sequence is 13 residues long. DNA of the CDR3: TGTGCCAGCAGCTTGGGGGCGGGAGAGACCCAGTACTTC. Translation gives CASSLGAGETQYF.

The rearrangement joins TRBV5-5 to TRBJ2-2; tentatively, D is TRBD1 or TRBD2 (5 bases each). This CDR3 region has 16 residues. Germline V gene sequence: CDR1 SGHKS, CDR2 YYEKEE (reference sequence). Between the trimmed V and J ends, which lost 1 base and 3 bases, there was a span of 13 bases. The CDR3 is CASSLRAGRDTGELFF. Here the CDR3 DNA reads TGTGCCAGCAGCTTGCGGGCAGGGCGGGACACCGGGGAGCTGTTTTTT.

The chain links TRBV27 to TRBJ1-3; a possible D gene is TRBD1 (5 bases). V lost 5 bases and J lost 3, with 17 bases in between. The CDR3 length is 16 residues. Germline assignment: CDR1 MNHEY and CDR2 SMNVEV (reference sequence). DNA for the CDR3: TGTGCCAGCAGTCCCTCGACAGCGCTGGTTGGAAACACCATATATTTT. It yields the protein CASSPSTALVGNTIYF.

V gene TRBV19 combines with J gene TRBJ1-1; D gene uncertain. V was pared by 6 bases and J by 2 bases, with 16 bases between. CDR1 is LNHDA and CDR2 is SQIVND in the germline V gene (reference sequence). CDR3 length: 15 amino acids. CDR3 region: CASSSPREGNTEAFF. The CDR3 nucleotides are TGTGCCAGTAGCAGCCCTAGGGAGGGAAACACTGAAGCTTTCTTT.

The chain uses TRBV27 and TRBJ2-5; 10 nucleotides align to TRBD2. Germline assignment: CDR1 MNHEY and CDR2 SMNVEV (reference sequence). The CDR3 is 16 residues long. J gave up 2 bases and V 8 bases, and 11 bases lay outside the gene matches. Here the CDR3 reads CASPQGTSVGQETQYF. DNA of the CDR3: TGTGCCAGCCCTCAAGGGACTAGCGTGGGACAAGAGACCCAGTACTTC.

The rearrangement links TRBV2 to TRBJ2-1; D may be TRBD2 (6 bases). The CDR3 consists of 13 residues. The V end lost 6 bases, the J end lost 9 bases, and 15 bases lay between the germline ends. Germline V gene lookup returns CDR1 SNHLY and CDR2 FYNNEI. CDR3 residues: CASSRDSRVEQFF. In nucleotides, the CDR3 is TGTGCCAGCAGCCGGGACTCGCGGGTTGAGCAGTTCTTC.

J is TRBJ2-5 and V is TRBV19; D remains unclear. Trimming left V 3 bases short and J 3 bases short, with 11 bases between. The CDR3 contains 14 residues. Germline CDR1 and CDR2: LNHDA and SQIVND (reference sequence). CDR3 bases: TGTGCCAGTAGTATTCCGAACAGAAAAGAGACCCAGTACTTC. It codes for CASSIPNRKETQYF.

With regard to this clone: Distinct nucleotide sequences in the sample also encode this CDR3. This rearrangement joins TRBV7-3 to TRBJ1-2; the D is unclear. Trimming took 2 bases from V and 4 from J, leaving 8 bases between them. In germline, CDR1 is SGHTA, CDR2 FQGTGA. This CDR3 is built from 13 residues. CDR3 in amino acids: CASSLGGLYGYTF. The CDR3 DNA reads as TGTGCCAGCAGCTTAGGAGGACTCTATGGCTACACCTTC. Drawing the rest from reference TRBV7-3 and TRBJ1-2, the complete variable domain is GAGVSQTPSNKVTEKGKYVELRCDPISGHTALYWYRQSLGQGPEFLIYFQGTGAADDSGLPNDRFFAVRPEGSVSTLKIQRTERGDSAVYLCASSLGGLYGYTFGSGTRLTVV.

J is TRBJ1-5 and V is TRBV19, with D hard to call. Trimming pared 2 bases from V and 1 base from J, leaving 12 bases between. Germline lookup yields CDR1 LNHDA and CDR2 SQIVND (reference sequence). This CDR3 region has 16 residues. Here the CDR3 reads CASSIIRVSSNQPQHF. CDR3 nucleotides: TGTGCCAGTAGTATAATCCGGGTATCAAGCAATCAGCCCCAGCATTTT.

The CDR3 sequence: CASSEQGATNEKLFF. CDR3 DNA: TGTGCCAGCAGTGAACAGGGAGCAACTAATGAAAAACTGTTTTTT. This chain connects TRBV2 to TRBJ1-4, with a weak D call TRBD1 (5 bases). Germline CDR1 and CDR2: SNHLY and FYNNEI. V was clipped by 2 bases and J by 0 bases, with 7 bases between them. The CDR3 loop spans 15 amino acids.

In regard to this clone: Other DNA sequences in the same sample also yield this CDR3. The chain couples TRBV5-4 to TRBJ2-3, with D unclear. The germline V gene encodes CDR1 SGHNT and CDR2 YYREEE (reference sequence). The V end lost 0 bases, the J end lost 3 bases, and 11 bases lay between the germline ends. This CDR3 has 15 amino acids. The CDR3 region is CASSLDRVSTDTQYF. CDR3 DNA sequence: TGTGCCAGCAGCTTGGACAGAGTTTCTACAGATACGCAGTATTTT.

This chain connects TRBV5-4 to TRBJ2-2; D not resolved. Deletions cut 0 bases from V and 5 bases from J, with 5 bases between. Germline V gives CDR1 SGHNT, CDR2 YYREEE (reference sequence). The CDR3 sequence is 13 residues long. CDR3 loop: CASSLGSTGELFF. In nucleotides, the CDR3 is TGTGCCAGCAGCTTGGGGAGTACCGGGGAGCTGTTTTTT.

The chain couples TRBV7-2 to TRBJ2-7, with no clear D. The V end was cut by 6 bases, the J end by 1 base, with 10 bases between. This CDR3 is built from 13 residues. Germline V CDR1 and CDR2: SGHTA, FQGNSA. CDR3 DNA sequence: TGTGCCAGCAGGATAACGGGTTCCTACGAGCAGTACTTC. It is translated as CASRITGSYEQYF.

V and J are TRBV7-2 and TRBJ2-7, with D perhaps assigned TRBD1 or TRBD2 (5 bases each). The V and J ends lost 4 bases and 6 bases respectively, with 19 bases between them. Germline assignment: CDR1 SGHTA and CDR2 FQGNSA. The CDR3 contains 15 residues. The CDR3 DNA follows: TGTGCCAGCAGCTCCGCCCCGAGGGAAAGGGGCGAGCAGTACTTC. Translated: CASSSAPRERGEQYF.

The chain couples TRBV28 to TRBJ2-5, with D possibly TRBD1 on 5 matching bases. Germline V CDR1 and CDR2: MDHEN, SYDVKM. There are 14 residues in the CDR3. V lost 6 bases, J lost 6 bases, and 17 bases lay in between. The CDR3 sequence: CASSWAGRRQTQYF. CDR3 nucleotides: TGTGCCAGCAGCTGGGCAGGGCGGCGGCAGACCCAGTACTTC.

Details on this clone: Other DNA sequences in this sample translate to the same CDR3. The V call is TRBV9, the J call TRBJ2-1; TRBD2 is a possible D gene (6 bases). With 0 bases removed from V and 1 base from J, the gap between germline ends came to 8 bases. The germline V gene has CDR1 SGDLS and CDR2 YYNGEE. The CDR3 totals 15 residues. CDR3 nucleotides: TGTGCCAGCAGCGTAGGCGCGGGATCCTACAATGAGCAGTTCTTC. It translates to CASSVGAGSYNEQFF.

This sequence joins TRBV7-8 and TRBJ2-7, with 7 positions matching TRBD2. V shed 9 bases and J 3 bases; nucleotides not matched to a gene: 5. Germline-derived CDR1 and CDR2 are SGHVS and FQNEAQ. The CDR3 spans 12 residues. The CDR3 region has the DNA TGTGCCAGTGCTGGCGGGAGCTACGAGCAGTACTTC. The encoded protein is CASAGGSYEQYF. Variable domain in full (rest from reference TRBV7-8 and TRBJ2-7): GAGVSQSPRYKVAKRGQDVALRCDPISGHVSLFWYQQALGQGPEFLTYFQNEAQLDKSGLPSDRFFAERPEGSVSTLKIQRTQQEDSAVYLCASAGGSYEQYFGPGTRLTVT.

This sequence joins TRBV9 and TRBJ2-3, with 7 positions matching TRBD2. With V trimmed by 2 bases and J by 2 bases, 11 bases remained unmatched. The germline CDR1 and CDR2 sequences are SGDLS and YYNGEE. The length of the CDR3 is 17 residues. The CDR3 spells CASSVTSHDGSTDTQYF. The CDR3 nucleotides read TGTGCCAGCAGCGTGACTAGCCATGACGGTTCCACAGATACGCAGTATTTT.

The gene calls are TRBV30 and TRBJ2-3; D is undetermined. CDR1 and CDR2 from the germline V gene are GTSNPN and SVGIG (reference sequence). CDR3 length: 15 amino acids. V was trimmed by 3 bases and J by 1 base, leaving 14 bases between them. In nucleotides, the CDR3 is TGTGCCTGGAGACAAACAGAGTGGCGCACAGATACGCAGTATTTT. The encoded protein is CAWRQTEWRTDTQYF.

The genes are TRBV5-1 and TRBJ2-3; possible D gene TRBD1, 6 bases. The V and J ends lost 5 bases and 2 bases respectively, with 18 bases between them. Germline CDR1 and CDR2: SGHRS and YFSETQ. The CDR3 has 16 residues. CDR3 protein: CASSQTRDTFTDTQYF. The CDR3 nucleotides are TGCGCCAGCAGTCAGACTCGGGACACATTCACAGATACGCAGTATTTT.

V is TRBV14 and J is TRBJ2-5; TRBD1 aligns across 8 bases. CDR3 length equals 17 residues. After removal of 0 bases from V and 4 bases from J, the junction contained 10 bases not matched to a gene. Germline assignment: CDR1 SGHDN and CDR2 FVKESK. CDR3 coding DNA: TGTGCCAGCAGCCAAGATCGGACAGGGAGGTGGGGAGAGACCCAGTACTTC. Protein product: CASSQDRTGRWGETQYF.

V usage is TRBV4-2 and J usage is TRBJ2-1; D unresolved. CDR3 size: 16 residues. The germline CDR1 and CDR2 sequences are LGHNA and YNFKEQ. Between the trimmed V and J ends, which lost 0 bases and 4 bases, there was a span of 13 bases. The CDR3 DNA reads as TGTGCCAGCAGCCAAGAATCCGAAGCACTTTACAATGAGCAGTTCTTC. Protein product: CASSQESEALYNEQFF.

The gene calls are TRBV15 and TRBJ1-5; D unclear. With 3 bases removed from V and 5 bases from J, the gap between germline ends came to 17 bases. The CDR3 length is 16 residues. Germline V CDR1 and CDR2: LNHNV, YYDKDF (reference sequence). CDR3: CATSSLKIARDQPQHF. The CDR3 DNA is TGTGCCACCAGCAGTCTTAAAATTGCCCGGGATCAGCCCCAGCATTTT. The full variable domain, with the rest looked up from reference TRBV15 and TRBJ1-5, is DAMVIQNPRYQVTQFGKPVTLSCSQTLNHNVMYWYQQKSSQAPKLLFHYYDKDFNNEADTPDNFQSRRPNTSFCFLDIRSPGLGDTAMYLCATSSLKIARDQPQHFGDGTRLSIL.

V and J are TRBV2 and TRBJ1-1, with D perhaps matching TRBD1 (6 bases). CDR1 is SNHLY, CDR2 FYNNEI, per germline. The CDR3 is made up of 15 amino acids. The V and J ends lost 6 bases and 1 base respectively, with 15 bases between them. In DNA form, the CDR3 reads TGTGCCAGCAGGGCCGATAGGACAGAGAACACTGAAGCTTTCTTT. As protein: CASRADRTENTEAFF.

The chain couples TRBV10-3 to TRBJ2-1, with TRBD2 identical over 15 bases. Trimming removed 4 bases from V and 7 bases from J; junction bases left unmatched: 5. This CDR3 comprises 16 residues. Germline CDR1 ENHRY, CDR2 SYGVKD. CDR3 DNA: TGTGCCATCAGTGGCCTCGGGACTAGCGGGAGGAATGAGCAGTTCTTC. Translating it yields CAISGLGTSGRNEQFF.

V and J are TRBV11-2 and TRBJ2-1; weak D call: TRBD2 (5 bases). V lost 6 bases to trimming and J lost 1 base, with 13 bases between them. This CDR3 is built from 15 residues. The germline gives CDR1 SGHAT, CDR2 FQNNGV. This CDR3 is CASSPSGISYNEQFF. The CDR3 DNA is TGTGCCAGCAGTCCATCGGGGATTTCCTACAATGAGCAGTTCTTC.

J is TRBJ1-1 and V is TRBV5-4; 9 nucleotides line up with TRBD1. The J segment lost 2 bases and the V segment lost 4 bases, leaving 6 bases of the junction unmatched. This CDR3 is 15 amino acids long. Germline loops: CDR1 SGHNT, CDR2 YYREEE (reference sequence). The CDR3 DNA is TGTGCCAGCAGCCCCCAGACAGGGGGAAACACTGAAGCTTTCTTT. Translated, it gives CASSPQTGGNTEAFF.

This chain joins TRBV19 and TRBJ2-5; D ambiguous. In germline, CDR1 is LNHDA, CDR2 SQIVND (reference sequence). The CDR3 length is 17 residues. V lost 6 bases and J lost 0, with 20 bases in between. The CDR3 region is CASSRSPNFGDQETQYF. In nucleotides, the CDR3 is TGTGCCAGTAGCCGCTCCCCAAACTTTGGGGACCAAGAGACCCAGTACTTC. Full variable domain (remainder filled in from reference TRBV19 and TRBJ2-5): DGGITQSPKYLFRKEGQNVTLSCEQNLNHDAMYWYRQDPGQGLRLIYYSQIVNDFQKGDIAEGYSVSREKKESFPLTVTSAQKNPTAFYLCASSRSPNFGDQETQYFGPGTRLLVL.